The 4 T cell receptor beta chains below come from one sample, sequenced in a study of identical twins. TCRdb used MiXCR to reprocess the 5' RACE reads, holding one entry per CDR3 protein. The data show some 710,000 distinct CDR3 sequences, roughly 6% seen once. The sample comprised naive T cells sorted from blood. The receptors stem from a man aged 18 to 30 in good health.

This clonotype was counted only a few times. This sequence joins TRBV5-5 and TRBJ1-1; unclear D gene. Trimming took 0 bases from V and 0 from J, leaving 6 bases between them. Germline values: CDR1 SGHKS, CDR2 YYEKEE (reference sequence). The CDR3 extends over 14 amino acids. The CDR3 nucleotides read TGTGCCAGCAGCTTGGAGCAACTGAACACTGAAGCTTTCTTT. Protein: CASSLEQLNTEAFF. Full variable domain (rest looked up from reference TRBV5-5 and TRBJ1-1): DAGVTQSPTHLIKTRGQQVTLRCSPISGHKSVSWYQQVLGQGPQFIFQYYEKEERGRGNFPDRFSARQFPNYSSELNVNALLLGDSALYLCASSLEQLNTEAFFGQGTRLTVV.

The genes are TRBV15 and TRBJ2-3, with TRBD2 identical over 8 bases. CDR1 is LNHNV and CDR2 is YYDKDF in the germline V gene (reference sequence). CDR3 length: 17 amino acids. Losses at the gene ends were 4 bases for V and 3 bases for J; bases not matched to a gene: 12. In nucleotides, the CDR3 is TGTGCCACCAGCACAAGATTAGCGGGACCATTGACAGATACGCAGTATTTT. It specifies CATSTRLAGPLTDTQYF.

This clonotype was detected ten times or more. This chain connects TRBV5-6 to TRBJ2-1, with TRBD1 identical over 7 bases. Germline CDR1 and CDR2: SGHDT and YYEEEE. Unmatched junction bases numbered 7, after V lost 7 bases and J lost 9 bases. The CDR3 is 12 residues long. The CDR3 nucleotides read TGTGCCAGCGCCAAGGGGGCGGTTGAGCAGTTCTTC. Its translation is CASAKGAVEQFF.

The genes are TRBV12-3 or TRBV12-4 and TRBJ2-2; 16 positions match TRBD2. V dropped 2 bases and J dropped 6; count of bases not matched to a gene: 9. The CDR3 is 19 residues long. The CDR3 reads CASSLSGLAGGYISGELFF. The CDR3 DNA follows: TGTGCCAGCAGTTTATCGGGACTAGCGGGAGGGTATATATCCGGGGAGCTGTTTTTT.